Following are 15 T cell receptor beta chains from one sample sequenced in a study of T-cell memory formation after mild COVID-19 (dated by TCRdb to about 2021). Library preparation was by 5' RACE. Sequenced on an Illumina NovaSeq 6000. TCRdb trimmed the raw reads at Q25, called clones with MiXCR and kept productive beta chains. Rows matching on CDR3 protein sequence are summarized as one entry with the most common DNA and genes. For this sample the table gives just under 550,000 distinct CDR3 sequences, of which roughly 22% were detected only once. The ten largest clonotypes hold about 12% of the sample. Sequencing was done on a sample of PBMCs or a T cell subset sorted from them (not recorded which). The receptors originated from an adult woman who had mild COVID-19 (a few samples of this study predate the infection). The sample titles of this study are shuffled in the database, so cell type and time point are left out; the donor was told from shared clones.

This clonotype was picked up many times. V usage is TRBV5-1 and J usage is TRBJ2-7; 7 bases agree with TRBD1. Germline CDR1 reads SGHRS; CDR2 reads YFSETQ. This CDR3 has 15 amino acids. The V and J ends lost 3 bases and 4 bases, in that order; junction bases with no gene match: 10. The CDR3 sequence: CASSYPGTEVYEQYF. CDR3 DNA: TGCGCCAGCAGCTATCCAGGGACAGAGGTGTACGAGCAGTACTTC.

This clonotype was seen a handful of times. The chain links TRBV5-1 to TRBJ1-1; the D is unclear. V was pared by 1 base and J by 1 base, with 5 bases between. This CDR3 region has 13 residues. Germline CDR1 reads SGHRS; CDR2 reads YFSETQ. CDR3 loop: CASSLWQNTEAFF. In DNA, the CDR3 is TGCGCCAGCAGCTTGTGGCAGAACACTGAAGCTTTCTTT. The variable domain in full, with the rest retrieved from reference TRBV5-1 and TRBJ1-1, is KAGVTQTPRYLIKTRGQQVTLSCSPISGHRSVSWYQQTPGQGLQFLFEYFSETQRNKGNFPGRFSGRQFSNSRSEMNVSTLELGDSALYLCASSLWQNTEAFFGQGTRLTVV.

The chain combines TRBV6-8 with TRBJ2-4; no definite D call. The germline CDR1 and CDR2 sequences are MNHGY and SAAAGT. V was shortened by 2 bases and J by 9 bases, with 20 bases between the two germline ends. The CDR3 consists of 16 residues. CDR3 nucleotide sequence: TGTGCCAGCAGTTACCCCTGGCACCCAAGGAGTGGCATTCAGTACTTC. Residues: CASSYPWHPRSGIQYF.

The chain uses TRBV7-9 and TRBJ1-1, with D tentatively TRBD1 (6 bases). This CDR3 region has 13 residues. CDR1 and CDR2 (germline): SEHNR, FQNEAQ (reference sequence). The ends were cut back, 4 bases at V and 4 bases at J, with 10 bases in the middle. The CDR3 protein is CASSYRDFTEAFF. DNA of the CDR3: TGTGCCAGCAGCTACAGGGATTTCACTGAAGCTTTCTTT.

This clonotype was seen only a few times. The chain joins TRBV12-3 or TRBV12-4 to TRBJ2-1; D not resolved. This CDR3 is 16 amino acids long. Trimming took 4 bases from V and 8 from J, leaving 21 bases between them. The CDR3 DNA reads TGTGCCAGCAGTTCCCCCCGGTTGGCCGCTTACGATGAGCAGTTCTTC. Protein sequence: CASSSPRLAAYDEQFF.

The chain joins TRBV20-1 to TRBJ1-5; D possibly corresponds to TRBD1 (5 bases). The CDR3 totals 16 residues. Germline V gene lookup returns CDR1 DFQATT and CDR2 SNEGSKA (reference sequence). Trimming removed 4 bases at V and 1 base at J, with 17 bases between. CDR3 in amino acids: CSAKLGGIGSNQPQHF. The CDR3 bases are TGCAGTGCTAAGCTCGGGGGGATCGGGAGCAATCAGCCCCAGCATTTT.

In its sample, this clonotype was seen a few times. The chain links TRBV6-2 or TRBV6-3 to TRBJ1-6; a possible D gene is TRBD1 (6 bases). The germline V gene has CDR1 MNHEY and CDR2 SVGEGT. The CDR3 is 15 amino acids. Trimming took 6 bases from V and 7 from J, leaving 16 bases between them. DNA for the CDR3: TGTGCCAGCAGCCTTTGGGACATCTCGAATTCACCCCTCCACTTT. Translation gives CASSLWDISNSPLHF.

In DNA form, the CDR3 reads TGTGCCAGCAGTCTAGTCGGGCCTTCGAGTCAGCCCCAGCATTTT. This codes for CASSLVGPSSQPQHF. The J gene is TRBJ1-5, the V gene TRBV12-3 or TRBV12-4; D unresolved. Trimming removed 5 bases at V and 6 bases at J, with 17 bases between. CDR3 length equals 15 residues.

The V and J genes are TRBV7-2 and TRBJ1-5; D is undetermined. CDR1 and CDR2 (germline): SGHTA, FQGNSA. V shed 1 base and J shed 6 bases, with 19 bases lying between them. The CDR3 covers 17 residues. CDR3 sequence: CASSLGAPQAASQPQHF. CDR3 coding DNA: TGTGCCAGCAGCTTAGGGGCCCCCCAGGCGGCAAGTCAGCCCCAGCATTTT.

The J gene is TRBJ1-1, the V gene TRBV6-2 or TRBV6-3, with D possibly matching TRBD1 (5 bases). The germline V gene has CDR1 MNHEY and CDR2 SVGEGT. The V end lost 2 bases, the J end lost 6 bases, and 13 bases lay between the germline ends. The CDR3 extends over 14 amino acids. DNA for the CDR3: TGTGCCAGCAGTTACCCGGGGGGAAGGTCTGAAGCTTTCTTT. As protein: CASSYPGGRSEAFF.

This rearrangement joins TRBV27 to TRBJ2-1; D is perhaps TRBD1 (5 bases). The CDR3 consists of 11 residues. The germline CDR1 and CDR2 sequences are MNHEY and SMNVEV (reference sequence). Trimming removed 7 bases at V and 9 bases at J, with 10 bases between. CDR3 coding DNA: TGTGCCAGCACCCTGGGGCGTGAGCAGTTCTTC. Amino acid sequence: CASTLGREQFF.

CDR3 nucleotide sequence: TGTGCCAGCAGCTTCGAGCGGGAGGGCTCTTATGAGCAGTTCTTC. Protein product: CASSFEREGSYEQFF. The genes are TRBV11-2 and TRBJ2-1, with 10 bases fitting TRBD2. Trimming took 3 bases from V and 8 from J; bases not matched to a gene: 7. The germline V gene encodes CDR1 SGHAT and CDR2 FQNNGV. The CDR3 covers 15 residues. The full variable domain, rest sourced from reference TRBV11-2 and TRBJ2-1, is EAGVAQSPRYKIIEKRQSVAFWCNPISGHATLYWYQQILGQGPKLLIQFQNNGVVDDSQLPKDRFSAERLKGVDSTLKIQPAKLEDSAVYLCASSFEREGSYEQFFGPGTRLTVL.

There are a few counts of this clonotype. This chain connects TRBV12-3 or TRBV12-4 to TRBJ2-5; 11 nucleotides agree with TRBD2. Trimming took 5 bases from V and 4 from J; bases not matched to a gene: 6. This CDR3 is built from 15 residues. This CDR3 is CASSLSGGASETQYF. The CDR3 DNA reads TGTGCCAGCAGTCTTAGCGGGGGGGCGTCAGAGACCCAGTACTTC.

V and J are TRBV6-1 and TRBJ2-1, with D possibly TRBD1 on 7 matching bases. Trimming removed 1 base from V and 6 bases from J, with 22 bases in between. The CDR3 totals 18 residues. CDR1 and CDR2 from the germline V gene are MNHNS and SASEGT. CDR3 loop: CASSEVAWGGTARNEQFF. The CDR3 nucleotides read TGTGCCAGCAGTGAAGTTGCCTGGGGCGGGACAGCCCGCAATGAGCAGTTCTTC.

The rearrangement links TRBV24-1 to TRBJ2-7; D perhaps matches TRBD1 (7 bases). The V end was cut by 9 bases, the J end by 3 bases, with 11 bases between. Germline CDR1 reads KGHDR; CDR2 reads SFDVKD. The CDR3 has 12 residues. The CDR3 reads CATGQGGYEQYF. The CDR3 bases are TGTGCCACCGGGCAGGGGGGCTACGAGCAGTACTTC.